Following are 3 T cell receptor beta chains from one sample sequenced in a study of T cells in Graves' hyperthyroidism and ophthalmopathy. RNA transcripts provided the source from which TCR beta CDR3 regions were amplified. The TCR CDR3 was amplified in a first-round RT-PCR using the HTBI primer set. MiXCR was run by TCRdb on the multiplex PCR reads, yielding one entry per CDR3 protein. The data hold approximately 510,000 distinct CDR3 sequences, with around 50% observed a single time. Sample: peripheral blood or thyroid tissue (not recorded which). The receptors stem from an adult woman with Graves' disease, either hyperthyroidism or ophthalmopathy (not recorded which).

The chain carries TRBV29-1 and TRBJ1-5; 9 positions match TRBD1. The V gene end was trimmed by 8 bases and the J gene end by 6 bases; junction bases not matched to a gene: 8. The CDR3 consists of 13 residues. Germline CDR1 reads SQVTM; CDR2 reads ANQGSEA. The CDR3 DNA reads TGCAGCAATCGGGACAGGGACGTTCAGCCCCAGCATTTT. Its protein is CSNRDRDVQPQHF.

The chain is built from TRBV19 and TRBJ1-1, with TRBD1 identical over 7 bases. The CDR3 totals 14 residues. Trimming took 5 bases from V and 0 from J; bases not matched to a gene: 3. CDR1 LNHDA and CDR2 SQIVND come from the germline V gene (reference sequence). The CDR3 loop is CASSEQGLNTEAFF. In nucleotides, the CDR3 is TGTGCCAGTAGTGAACAGGGGTTGAACACTGAAGCTTTCTTT.

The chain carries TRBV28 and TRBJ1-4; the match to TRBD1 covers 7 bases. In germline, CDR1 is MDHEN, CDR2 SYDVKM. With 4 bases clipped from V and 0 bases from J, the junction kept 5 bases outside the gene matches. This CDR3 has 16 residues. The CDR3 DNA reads TGTGCCAGCAGTTCCGGACAGGTTTCAACTAATGAAAAACTGTTTTTT. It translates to CASSSGQVSTNEKLFF.